This T cell receptor (beta chain) was observed in a study of CD8+ T cells in alopecia areata. Trimming left V 0 bases short and J 5 bases short, with 17 bases between. This CDR3 contains 16 residues. CDR1 SGDLS and CDR2 YYNGEE come from the germline V gene. Regarding the study as a whole: Sequenced scalp T cells also include alphabeta T cells resident in normal skin.

Turning to this clone: The antigen remains undetermined.

Sequencing used cDNA as its template, made by extracting RNA and reverse transcribing it. The data were produced by immunoSEQ multiplex PCR, yet TCRdb's version contains in-frame clones alone and is incomplete. The sample has roughly 140,000 clones; 50% to 65% are singletons. The chain couples TRBV9 to TRBJ1-2; D uncertain. This sequence originates from a human donor with alopecia areata. Sequencing used CD8+ T cells sorted from blood, obtained at week 0. The CDR3 loop is CASSVGLGEEYYGYTF. As DNA, the CDR3 is TGTGCCAGCAGCGTAGGACTTGGGGAGGAATATTATGGCTACACCTTC.